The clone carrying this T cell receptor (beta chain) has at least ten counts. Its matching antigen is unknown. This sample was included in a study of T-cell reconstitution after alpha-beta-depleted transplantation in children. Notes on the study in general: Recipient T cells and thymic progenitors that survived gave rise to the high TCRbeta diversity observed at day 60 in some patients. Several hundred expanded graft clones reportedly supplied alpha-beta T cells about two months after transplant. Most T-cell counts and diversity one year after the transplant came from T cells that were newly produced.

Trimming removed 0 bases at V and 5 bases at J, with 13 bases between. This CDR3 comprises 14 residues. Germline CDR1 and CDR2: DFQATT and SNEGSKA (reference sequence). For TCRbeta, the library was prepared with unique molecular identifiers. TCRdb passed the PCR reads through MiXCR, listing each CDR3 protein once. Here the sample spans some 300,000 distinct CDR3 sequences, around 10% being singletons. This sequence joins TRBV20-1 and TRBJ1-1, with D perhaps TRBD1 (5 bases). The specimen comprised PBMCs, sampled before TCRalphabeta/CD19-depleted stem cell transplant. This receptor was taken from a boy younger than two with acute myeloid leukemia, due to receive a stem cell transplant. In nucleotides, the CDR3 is TGCAGTGCTAGAGAGCCGGGGGGTTGGACTGAAGCTTTCTTT. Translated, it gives CSAREPGGWTEAFF.